The T cell receptor (beta chain) described here comes from a study of CD8+ T cells in alopecia areata. Study-level points and caveats: Lesional tissue from the scalp (especially in alopecia totalis/universalis) showed higher clonality than normal scalp. In scalp and blood during tofacitinib, many expanded lesional clones persisted.

V was clipped by 6 bases and J by 0 bases, with 15 bases between them. The V gene's germline CDR1 is SEHNR and CDR2 FQNEAQ (reference sequence). The CDR3 sequence is 15 residues long. Treatment noted: oral pan-JAK inhibitor, 5-10 mg twice daily. RNA was isolated and reverse transcribed to cDNA, the sequencing template. Assay used: immunoSEQ multiplex PCR; TCRdb lists only in-frame clones, some missing. Of 200,000 or so clones listed, around two fifths are singletons. A word on this clone: Antigen specificity is unknown.

The receptor's source is a human donor with alopecia areata. The chain combines TRBV7-9 with TRBJ2-7, with D perhaps TRBD1 (6 bases). Specimen: CD4+ T cells sorted from blood, collected around week 37, from a patient treated with tofacitinib. CDR3 coding DNA: TGTGCCAGCAGGTCGGGGCCGGACAGCTCCTACGAGCAGTACTTC. It codes for CASRSGPDSSYEQYF.